This T cell receptor beta chain was obtained from a study of cytomegalovirus exposure and HLA in healthy donors. The study's findings and limits: In an earlier analysis, in approximately 630 donors, most V segments appeared productive either ~87% or ~30% of the time. According to a later analysis, donors in an Asian-associated ancestry cluster reportedly had fewer N-insertions than the roughly 660-donor mean.

It was with 60 Vbeta and 13 Jbeta primers that the PCR ran. Profiled with immunoSEQ multiplex PCR; TCRdb holds only in-frame clones, not every one. The data show under 100,000 clones, 65% to 80% seen once. This CDR3 has 17 amino acids. Germline CDR1 is LGHNT and CDR2 is FRNRAP. Trimming removed 2 bases at V and 3 bases at J, with 19 bases between. About this clone: What it binds is unknown.

V gene TRBV12-5 combines with J gene TRBJ1-1, with D possibly being TRBD1 (5 bases). The sample was PBMCs. The TCR originated in a human donor in good health. In DNA form, the CDR3 reads TGTGCTAGTGGTTTGCAAAGAGGGGTCGGGGACTACACTGAAGCTTTCTTT. Its translation: CASGLQRGVGDYTEAFF.